This is a list of T cell receptor beta chains from one sample in a study of shared clonotypes between healthy human individuals. Assay used: immunoSEQ multiplex PCR; TCRdb lists only in-frame clones, some missing. The table has under 1,900,000 clones, around 98.5% seen once; the top ten hold 0.3% to 0.45%. Source material: naive CD4+ T cells sorted from blood. The origin of the receptors is a man aged 25 to 45 in good health. Both conserved end residues are part of each CDR3. Fields, in order: clone size, D gene, J gene, V gene, CDR3 protein, CDR3 DNA. The D gene is left open where the match is weak. Clone size is shown for a subset of rows, as once, few, many or a class of expanded clone.

NA TRBD2 TRBJ2-3 TRBV5-4 CASSTGLAGRGTDTQYF TGTGCCAGCAGCACGGGACTAGCGGGGAGGGGAACAGATACGCAGTATTTT
NA NA TRBJ2-7 TRBV6-1 CASSGLQVAYEQYF TGTGCCAGCAGTGGGCTCCAAGTGGCCTACGAGCAGTACTTC
NA NA TRBJ1-5 TRBV28 CASSLSGKQDQPQHF TGTGCCAGCAGTTTATCAGGAAAGCAAGATCAGCCCCAGCATTTT
NA NA TRBJ1-2 TRBV5-4 CASSLDGYGYTF TGTGCCAGCAGTTTGGACGGTTATGGCTACACCTTC
NA TRBD2 TRBJ2-1 TRBV9 CASSVGLAASGSKRYEQFF TGTGCCAGCAGCGTAGGACTAGCGGCTAGCGGGAGTAAACGATATGAGCAGTTCTTC
NA TRBD1 TRBJ2-7 TRBV5-1 CASSLGQGLYEQYF TGCGCCAGCAGCTTAGGACAGGGGTTGTACGAGCAGTACTTC
NA NA TRBJ2-1 TRBV10-3 CAISVGGKGYNEQFF TGTGCCATCAGTGTCGGCGGGAAGGGATACAATGAGCAGTTCTTC
NA NA TRBJ1-3 TRBV7-6 CASSPGVTGIGNTIYF TGTGCCAGCAGCCCGGGCGTCACAGGGATCGGAAACACCATATATTTT
NA TRBD2 TRBJ2-2 TRBV18 CASSQGTRANTGELFF TGTGCCAGCTCACAAGGGACTAGGGCGAACACCGGGGAGCTGTTTTTT
NA NA TRBJ2-7 TRBV5-5 CASSSEGVSSYEQYF TGTGCCAGCAGCAGCGAAGGGGTGAGCTCCTACGAGCAGTACTTC
NA NA TRBJ2-7 TRBV5-5 CASSFLTIGTYEQYF TGTGCCAGCAGCTTTTTAACTATTGGTACCTACGAGCAGTACTTC
once TRBD1 TRBJ1-3 TRBV2 CASSVGQAVDTIYF TGTGCCAGCAGTGTGGGACAGGCTGTGGACACCATATATTTT
NA NA TRBJ1-1 TRBV11-3 CASSVPGHLNTEAFF TGTGCCAGCAGCGTACCGGGACACCTGAACACTGAAGCTTTCTTT
NA NA TRBJ2-7 TRBV28 CASTATLGTSKSSYEQYF TGTGCCAGCACTGCGACTTTAGGGACTTCGAAAAGTTCCTACGAGCAGTACTTC
once NA TRBJ2-7 TRBV28 CASSSKTRTFDEQYF TGTGCCAGCAGTTCAAAGACTAGAACGTTCGACGAGCAGTACTTC
NA NA TRBJ1-5 TRBV4-1 CASSHNWGSNQPQHF TGCGCCAGCAGCCATAATTGGGGGAGCAATCAGCCCCAGCATTTT
NA NA TRBJ2-7 TRBV6-5 CASSFLRALGEQYF TGTGCCAGCAGTTTCCTGCGAGCCCTGGGGGAGCAGTACTTC
NA NA TRBJ2-1 TRBV30 CAWSVRLSNEQFF TGTGCCTGGAGTGTACGACTGAGTAATGAGCAGTTCTTC
NA TRBD2 TRBJ2-1 TRBV6-1 CASSVTSGPPSGEQFF TGTGCCAGCAGTGTAACTAGCGGTCCCCCCTCGGGTGAGCAGTTCTTC
NA TRBD2 TRBJ2-1 TRBV5-1 CASVQIAGGGNEQFF TGCGCCAGCGTCCAAATAGCGGGAGGGGGGAATGAGCAGTTCTTC
NA TRBD2 TRBJ2-1 TRBV5-1 CASKLREGIYNEQFF TGCGCCAGCAAGTTGCGGGAGGGAATCTACAATGAGCAGTTCTTC
NA NA TRBJ2-7 TRBV4-3 CASSQDLLQGSREQYF TGCGCCAGCAGCCAAGATCTGCTGCAGGGGTCCCGTGAGCAGTACTTC
NA NA TRBJ1-1 TRBV5-5 CASSLKGMNTEAFF TGTGCCAGCAGCTTGAAGGGTATGAACACTGAAGCTTTCTTT
NA TRBD2 TRBJ2-1 TRBV7-3 CASSLYGAGVSYNEQFF TGTGCCAGCAGCTTATACGGAGCGGGAGTTTCCTACAATGAGCAGTTCTTC
once NA TRBJ2-2 TRBV29-1 CSVVRGPGELFF TGCAGCGTTGTAAGGGGTCCCGGGGAGCTGTTTTTT
NA NA TRBJ2-7 TRBV13 CASSLPTAGHLSYEQYF TGTGCCAGCAGCTTACCGACGGCCGGACACCTTTCTTACGAGCAGTACTTC
NA TRBD1 TRBJ1-2 TRBV27 CASSPRGRNYGYTF TGTGCCAGCAGTCCCAGGGGGCGCAACTATGGCTACACCTTC